Listed below are T cell receptor beta chains from one sample, sequenced in a study of CD8 T cells in ankylosing spondylitis. TCRdb re-analysed the 5' RACE reads in MiXCR, keeping a single row per CDR3 protein. Of over 400,000 distinct CDR3 sequences in the sample, roughly 27% are singletons; the top ten hold 0.89%. Material for sequencing was blood, either unsorted or a sorted T cell fraction (not recorded which). These receptors originate from a male donor with ankylosing spondylitis. Both conserved end residues are part of each CDR3. D genes are given only for firm matches. Size is omitted from some rows. Given values are once, few, many or a class for expanded clones.

size: -; J: TRBJ2-3; V: TRBV7-6; D: -; DNA: TGTGCCAGCAGCTTACTAGGGAGCAGCACAGATACGCAGTATTTT; CDR3: CASSLLGSSTDTQYF
size: few; J: TRBJ2-1; V: TRBV20-1; D: TRBD2; DNA: TGCAGTGCTAGTTCTCCGGCGGGAGGATACTACAATGAGCAGTTCTTC; CDR3: CSASSPAGGYYNEQFF
size: -; J: TRBJ2-1; V: TRBV10-3; D: TRBD2; DNA: TGTGCCATCAGTGCGTTAGCGGGAGCCCACGGTGAGCAGTTCTTC; CDR3: CAISALAGAHGEQFF
size: many; J: TRBJ2-1; V: TRBV6-1; D: TRBD1; DNA: TGTGCCAGCATAAGGGGGCAAAGGAATGAGCAGTTCTTC; CDR3: CASIRGQRNEQFF
size: -; J: TRBJ1-5; V: TRBV12-3/TRBV12-4; D: -; DNA: TGTGCCAGCACCCCTGGGGGTGGGACGCTTAGCAATCAGCCCCAGCATTTT; CDR3: CASTPGGGTLSNQPQHF
size: few; J: TRBJ1-3; V: TRBV20-1; D: -; DNA: TGCAGTGCTAGGGACAGAGTTTCTGGAAACACCATATATTTT; CDR3: CSARDRVSGNTIYF
size: -; J: TRBJ2-1; V: TRBV24-1; D: TRBD2; DNA: TGTGCCACCAGTGTCAGGCCGACTAGCGGGAGCCCTACAAATGAGCAGTTCTTC; CDR3: CATSVRPTSGSPTNEQFF
size: -; J: TRBJ2-1; V: TRBV5-1; D: TRBD2; DNA: TGCGCCAGCAGCGGACTAGCGGGTGGCTATGAGCAGTTCTTC; CDR3: CASSGLAGGYEQFF
size: few; J: TRBJ2-7; V: TRBV12-3/TRBV12-4; D: -; DNA: TGTGCCAGCAGCCTTGGGATCTACGAGCAGTACTTC; CDR3: CASSLGIYEQYF
size: -; J: TRBJ1-2; V: TRBV2; D: -; DNA: TGTGCCAGCAGAGTGGGACACTCCCTGCAAATTAACTATGGCTACACCTTC; CDR3: CASRVGHSLQINYGYTF
size: -; J: TRBJ2-1; V: TRBV11-2; D: TRBD2; DNA: TGTGCCAGCACCAAGGGGCGGGAGAATGAGCAGTTCTTC; CDR3: CASTKGRENEQFF
size: few; J: TRBJ2-2; V: TRBV7-8; D: TRBD1; DNA: TGTGCCAGCAGGGAAACAGGGGGCCCCACCGGGGAGCTGTTTTTT; CDR3: CASRETGGPTGELFF
size: few; J: TRBJ2-1; V: TRBV20-1; D: TRBD2; DNA: TGCAGTGCTAGAGACGGACTAGCGGGCTCCTACAATGAGCAGTTCTTC; CDR3: CSARDGLAGSYNEQFF
size: few; J: TRBJ2-1; V: TRBV6-5; D: -; DNA: TGTGCCAGCAGTTACTCCCGGGACATCTCCTACAATGAGCAGTTCTTC; CDR3: CASSYSRDISYNEQFF
size: -; J: TRBJ1-4; V: TRBV29-1; D: TRBD1; DNA: TGCAGCGTTGGACAGGGGGAAGGAAAACTGTTTTTT; CDR3: CSVGQGEGKLFF
size: -; J: TRBJ2-7; V: TRBV12-3/TRBV12-4; D: -; DNA: TGTGCCAGCAGTTTTCATGGGTTCGAGCAGTACTTC; CDR3: CASSFHGFEQYF
size: -; J: TRBJ2-2; V: TRBV5-1; D: -; DNA: TGCGCCAGCAGCTTGGACGTGGGCGCTAACACCGGGGAGCTGTTTTTT; CDR3: CASSLDVGANTGELFF
size: few; J: TRBJ1-2; V: TRBV7-2; D: -; DNA: TGTGCCAGCAGCTTATCTCCCACCAACTATGGCTACACCTTC; CDR3: CASSLSPTNYGYTF
size: -; J: TRBJ1-4; V: TRBV4-2; D: -; DNA: TGTGCCAGCAGCCAGAGTAGGGATGAAAAACTGTTTTTT; CDR3: CASSQSRDEKLFF
size: -; J: TRBJ1-1; V: TRBV7-9; D: -; DNA: TGTTCCAGCAGCTTAATGGGGGGAGGCACTGAAGCTTTCTTT; CDR3: CSSSLMGGGTEAFF
size: -; J: TRBJ2-1; V: TRBV10-3; D: -; DNA: TGTGCCATCAGTGAGTCGGAGCGCAGGGTCCTCGGCCACAATGAGCAGTTCTTC; CDR3: CAISESERRVLGHNEQFF
size: -; J: TRBJ2-1; V: TRBV20-1; D: -; DNA: TGCAGTGCTAGAGTATTCGCCGCGGGATCCTACAATGAGCAGTTCTTC; CDR3: CSARVFAAGSYNEQFF
size: -; J: TRBJ2-1; V: TRBV15; D: TRBD2; DNA: TGTGCCACCAGCAGGCCTAGCGGGAGCTCCTACAATGAGCAGTTCTTC; CDR3: CATSRPSGSSYNEQFF
size: -; J: TRBJ1-5; V: TRBV9; D: -; DNA: TGTGCCAGCAGCGTAGTAAGCAATCAGCCCCAGCATTTT; CDR3: CASSVVSNQPQHF
size: few; J: TRBJ2-7; V: TRBV25-1; D: -; DNA: TGTGCCAGCGGGGAAGCGGGCTCGCTCTACGAGCAGTACTTC; CDR3: CASGEAGSLYEQYF
size: few; J: TRBJ2-1; V: TRBV20-1; D: -; DNA: TGCAGTGCTAGGAGGACAGCGGCGGGACGGGTGCAGTTCTTC; CDR3: CSARRTAAGRVQFF
size: -; J: TRBJ1-4; V: TRBV18; D: -; DNA: TGTGCCAGCTCACCGGCGACCCAACAAGGGGAAAAACTGTTTTTT; CDR3: CASSPATQQGEKLFF
size: -; J: TRBJ1-1; V: TRBV10-3; D: -; DNA: TGTGCCATCAGTGCGGGCGAAGAGCAACCCTCGGCTTTCTTT; CDR3: CAISAGEEQPSAFF
size: few; J: TRBJ2-1; V: TRBV20-1; D: TRBD2; DNA: TGCAGTGCTAGCTTGACTAGCGGGCGAACCTCCTACAATGAGCAGTTCTTC; CDR3: CSASLTSGRTSYNEQFF